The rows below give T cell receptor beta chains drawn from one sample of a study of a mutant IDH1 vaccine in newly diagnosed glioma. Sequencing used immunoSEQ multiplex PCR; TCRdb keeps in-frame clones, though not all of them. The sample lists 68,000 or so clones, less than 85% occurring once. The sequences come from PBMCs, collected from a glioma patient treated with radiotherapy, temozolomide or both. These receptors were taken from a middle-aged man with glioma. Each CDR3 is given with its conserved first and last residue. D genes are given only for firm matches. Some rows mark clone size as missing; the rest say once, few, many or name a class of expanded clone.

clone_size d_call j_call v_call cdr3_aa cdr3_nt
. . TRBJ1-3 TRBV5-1 CASSFGNTIYF TGCGCCAGCAGCTTCGGAAACACCATATATTTT
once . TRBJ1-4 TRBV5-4 CASSLQGNEKLFF TGTGCCAGCAGCTTGCAGGGGAATGAAAAACTGTTTTTT
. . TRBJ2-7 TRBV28 CASSLQGYEQYF TGTGCCAGCAGCCTACAGGGCTACGAGCAGTACTTC
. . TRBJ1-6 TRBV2 CASSPTGPGSPLHF TGTGCCAGCAGTCCAACAGGACCGGGTTCACCCCTCCACTTT
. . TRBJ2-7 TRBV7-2 CASSLTPSEDEQYF TGTGCCAGCAGCCTCACCCCGAGTGAGGACGAGCAGTACTTC
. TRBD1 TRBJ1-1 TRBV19 CASSSGQGNTEAFF TGTGCCAGTAGCAGCGGACAGGGGAACACTGAAGCTTTCTTT
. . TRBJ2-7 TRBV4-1 CASSQVVSYEQYF TGCGCCAGCAGCCAAGTTGTCTCCTACGAGCAGTACTTC
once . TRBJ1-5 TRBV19 CASSIDTRDQPQHF TGTGCCAGTAGTATAGATACAAGGGATCAGCCCCAGCATTTT
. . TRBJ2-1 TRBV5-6 CASSLGQLAGNEQFF TGTGCCAGCAGCTTGGGACAACTCGCAGGGAATGAGCAGTTCTTC
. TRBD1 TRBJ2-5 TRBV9 CASSVVAGGIGTQYF TGTGCCAGCAGCGTAGTTGCAGGGGGCATAGGGACCCAGTACTTC
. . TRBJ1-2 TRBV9 CASSVERPDYYGYTF TGTGCCAGCAGCGTAGAACGGCCCGACTACTATGGCTACACCTTC
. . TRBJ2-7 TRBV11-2 CASSLASYEQYF TGTGCCAGCAGCTTGGCTAGCTACGAGCAGTACTTC
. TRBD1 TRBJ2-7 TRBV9 CASSVAGGRGEQYF TGTGCCAGCAGCGTAGCAGGGGGAAGGGGCGAGCAGTACTTC
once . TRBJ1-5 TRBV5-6 CASSFRDSNQPQHF TGTGCCAGCAGCTTTAGGGATAGCAATCAGCCCCAGCATTTT
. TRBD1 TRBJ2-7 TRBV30 CAWSVGTGIYEQYF TGTGCCTGGAGTGTAGGGACAGGGATCTACGAGCAGTACTTC
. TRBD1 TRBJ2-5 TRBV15 CATSRGSDRAGETQYF TGTGCCACCAGCAGGGGATCAGACAGGGCTGGAGAGACCCAGTACTTC
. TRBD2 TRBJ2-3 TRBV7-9 CASSLALAGSQSDTQYF TGTGCCAGCAGCTTAGCCCTAGCGGGATCTCAATCAGATACGCAGTATTTT
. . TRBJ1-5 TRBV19 CASNMEPQPQHF TGTGCCAGTAATATGGAGCCCCAGCCCCAGCATTTT
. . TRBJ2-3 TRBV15 CATSRDRDADTQYF TGTGCCACCAGCAGAGACAGGGATGCAGATACGCAGTATTTT
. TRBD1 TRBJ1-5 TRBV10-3 CAISWDSSQPQHF TGTGCCATCAGCTGGGACAGCTCCCAGCCCCAGCATTTT
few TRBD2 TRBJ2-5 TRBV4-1 CASSQVWAGAGGRQETQYF TGCGCCAGCAGCCAAGTATGGGCCGGAGCGGGGGGGAGGCAAGAGACCCAGTACTTC
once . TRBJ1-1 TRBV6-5 CASREGGKVTEAFF TGTGCCAGCAGGGAAGGGGGTAAGGTCACTGAAGCTTTCTTT
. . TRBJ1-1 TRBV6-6 CAGPMPADGTEAFF TGTGCCGGGCCCATGCCCGCCGACGGCACTGAAGCTTTCTTT
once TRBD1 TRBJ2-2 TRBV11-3 CASSLRTGVKGELFF TGTGCCAGCAGCTTAAGGACAGGGGTTAAAGGGGAGCTGTTTTTT
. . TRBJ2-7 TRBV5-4 CASSLGGGRYEQYF TGTGCCAGCAGCTTGGGTGGGGGGCGGTACGAGCAGTACTTC
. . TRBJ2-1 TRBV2 CASRILRDQGFF TGTGCCAGCAGGATCCTCCGGGACCAAGGATTCTTC
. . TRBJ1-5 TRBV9 CASSPTFGNQPQHF TGTGCCAGCAGCCCCACCTTTGGGAATCAGCCCCAGCATTTT
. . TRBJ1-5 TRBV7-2 CASSLRSSNQPQHF TGTGCCAGCAGCTTACGTAGTAGCAATCAGCCCCAGCATTTT
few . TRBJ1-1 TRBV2 CASGLREAFF TGTGCCAGCGGGCTTAGGGAAGCTTTCTTT
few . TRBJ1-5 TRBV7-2 CASSLVGESNQPQHF TGTGCCAGCAGCTTAGTGGGGGAGAGCAATCAGCCCCAGCATTTT
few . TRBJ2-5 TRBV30 CAWSPSGSVRETQYF TGTGCCTGGAGTCCAAGCGGGTCGGTCCGGGAGACCCAGTACTTC
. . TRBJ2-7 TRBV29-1 CSVVKTTSSYEQYF TGCAGCGTAGTTAAGACAACCAGCTCCTACGAGCAGTACTTC
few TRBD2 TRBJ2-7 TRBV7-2 CASSLERGYYEQYF TGTGCCAGCAGCTTAGAGCGGGGGTACTACGAGCAGTACTTC
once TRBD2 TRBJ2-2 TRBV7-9 CASTGTSGGTGELFF TGTGCCAGCACCGGGACTAGCGGGGGCACCGGGGAGCTGTTTTTT